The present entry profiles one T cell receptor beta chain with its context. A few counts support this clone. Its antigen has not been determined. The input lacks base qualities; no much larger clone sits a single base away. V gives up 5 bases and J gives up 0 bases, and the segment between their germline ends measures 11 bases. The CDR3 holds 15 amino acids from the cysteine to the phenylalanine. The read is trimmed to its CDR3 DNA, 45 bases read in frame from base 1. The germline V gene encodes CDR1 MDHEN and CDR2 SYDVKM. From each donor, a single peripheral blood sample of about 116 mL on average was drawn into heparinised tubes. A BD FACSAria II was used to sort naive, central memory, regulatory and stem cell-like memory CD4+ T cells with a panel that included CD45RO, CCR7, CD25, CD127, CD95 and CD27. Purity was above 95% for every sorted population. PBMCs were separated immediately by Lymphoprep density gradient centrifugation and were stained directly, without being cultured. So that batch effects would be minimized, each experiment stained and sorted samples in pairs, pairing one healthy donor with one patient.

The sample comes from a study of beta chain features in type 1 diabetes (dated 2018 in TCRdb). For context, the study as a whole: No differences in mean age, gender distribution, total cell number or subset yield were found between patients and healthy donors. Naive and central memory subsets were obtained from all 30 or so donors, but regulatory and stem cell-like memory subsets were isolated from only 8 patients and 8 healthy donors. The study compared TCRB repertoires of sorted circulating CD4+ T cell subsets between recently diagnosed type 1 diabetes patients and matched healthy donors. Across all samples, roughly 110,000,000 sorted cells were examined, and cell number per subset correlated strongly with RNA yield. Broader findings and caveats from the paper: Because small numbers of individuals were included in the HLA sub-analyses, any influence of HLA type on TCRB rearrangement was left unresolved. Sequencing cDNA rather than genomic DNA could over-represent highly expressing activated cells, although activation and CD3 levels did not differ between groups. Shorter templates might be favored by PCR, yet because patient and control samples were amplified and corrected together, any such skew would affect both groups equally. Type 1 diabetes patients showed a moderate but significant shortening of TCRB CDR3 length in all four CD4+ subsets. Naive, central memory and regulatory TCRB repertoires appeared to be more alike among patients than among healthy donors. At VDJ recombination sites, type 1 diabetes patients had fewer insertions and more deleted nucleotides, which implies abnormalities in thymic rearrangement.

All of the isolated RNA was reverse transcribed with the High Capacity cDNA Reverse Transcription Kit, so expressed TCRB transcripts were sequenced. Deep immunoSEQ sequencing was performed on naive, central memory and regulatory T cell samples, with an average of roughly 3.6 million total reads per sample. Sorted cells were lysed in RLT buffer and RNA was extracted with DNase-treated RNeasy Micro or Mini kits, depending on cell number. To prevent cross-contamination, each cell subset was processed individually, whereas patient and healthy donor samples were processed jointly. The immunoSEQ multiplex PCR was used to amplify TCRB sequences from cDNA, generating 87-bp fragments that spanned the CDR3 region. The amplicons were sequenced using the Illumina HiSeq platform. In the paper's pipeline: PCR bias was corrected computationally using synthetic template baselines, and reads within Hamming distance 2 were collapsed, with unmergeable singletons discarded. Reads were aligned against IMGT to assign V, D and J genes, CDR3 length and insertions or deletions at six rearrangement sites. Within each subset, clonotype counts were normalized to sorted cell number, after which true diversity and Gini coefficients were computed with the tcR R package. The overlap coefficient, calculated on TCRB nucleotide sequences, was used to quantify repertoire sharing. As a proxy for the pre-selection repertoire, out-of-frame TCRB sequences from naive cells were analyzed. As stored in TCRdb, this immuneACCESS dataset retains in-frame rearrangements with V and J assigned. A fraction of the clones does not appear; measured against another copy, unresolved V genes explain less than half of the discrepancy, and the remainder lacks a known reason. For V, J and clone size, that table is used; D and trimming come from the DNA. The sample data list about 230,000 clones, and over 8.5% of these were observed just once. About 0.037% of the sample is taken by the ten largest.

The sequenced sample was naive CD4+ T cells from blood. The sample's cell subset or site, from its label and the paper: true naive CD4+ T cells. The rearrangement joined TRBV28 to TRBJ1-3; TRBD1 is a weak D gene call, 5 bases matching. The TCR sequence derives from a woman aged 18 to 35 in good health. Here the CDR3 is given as CASSLNRISGNTIYF. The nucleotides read TGTGCCAGCAGTCTGAACAGGATCTCTGGAAACACCATATATTTT.